Below, 29 T cell receptor beta chains from the same sample are listed, as sequenced in a study of identical twins' blood T cells. TCRdb ran MiXCR on the 5' RACE reads and lists one entry per CDR3 protein. The sample contains roughly 340,000 distinct CDR3 sequences, 28% of which appear only once. Sequencing was carried out using PBMCs. The receptors were sampled from a woman aged 18-49 years in good health.

This clonotype was observed once. One end of the junction fails to match germline, which may point to a read error. The chain combines TRBV27 with TRBJ2-2, with 7 bases matching TRBD2. The V gene's germline CDR1 is MNHEY and CDR2 SMNVEV (reference sequence). The CDR3 is 15 residues long. The CDR3 sequence is CTSSLGSGNPGELFF. CDR3 DNA: TGCACCAGCAGTTTAGGGAGCGGGAACCCCGGGGAGCTGTTTTTT.

This chain joins TRBV29-1 and TRBJ1-3, with D perhaps TRBD1 (5 bases). Germline loops: CDR1 SQVTM, CDR2 ANQGSEA. The CDR3 contains 13 residues. V dropped 7 bases and J dropped 4 bases, with 14 bases sitting between them. The CDR3 bases are TGCAGCGCCTTACCGGGGCCCGGAAACACCATATATTTT. This sequence encodes CSALPGPGNTIYF.

This clonotype occurred a few times. J is TRBJ1-6 and V is TRBV2, with 8 bases identical to TRBD1. The CDR3 contains 18 residues. Germline CDR1 reads SNHLY; CDR2 reads FYNNEI. J gave up 1 base and V 6 bases, and 11 bases lay outside the gene matches. The CDR3 protein is CASRGQGISVSYNSPLHF. The DNA of the CDR3 is TGTGCCAGCAGAGGACAGGGAATATCGGTTTCCTATAATTCACCCCTCCACTTT. The full variable domain, completed using reference TRBV2 and TRBJ1-6, is EPEVTQTPSHQVTQMGQEVILRCVPISNHLYFYWYRQILGQKVEFLVSFYNNEISEKSEIFDDQFSVERPDGSNFTLKIRSTKLEDSAMYFCASRGQGISVSYNSPLHFGNGTRLTVT.

This clonotype was observed many times. The genes are TRBV2 and TRBJ1-5; D might be TRBD1 (6 bases). CDR1 is SNHLY and CDR2 is FYNNEI in the germline V gene. V shed 4 bases and J shed 7 bases, with 11 bases lying between them. CDR3 length: 13 residues. CDR3 amino acids: CASSAQGIQPQHF. The CDR3 nucleotides read TGTGCCAGCAGTGCACAGGGAATCCAGCCCCAGCATTTT.

The chain recombines TRBV5-1 with TRBJ2-2, with 9 bases identical to TRBD2. V trimming: 5 bases; J trimming: 0 bases; junction bases outside the gene matches: 5. The CDR3 has 16 residues. Germline V gene lookup returns CDR1 SGHRS and CDR2 YFSETQ. Written as DNA, the CDR3 is TGCGCCAGCAGTTTAGCGGGGGTAACGAACACCGGGGAGCTGTTTTTT. This codes for CASSLAGVTNTGELFF.

This clonotype was counted a few times. This chain links TRBV4-2 with TRBJ2-5; TRBD2 is a possible D gene (5 bases). Trimming took off 0 bases at V and 12 bases at J, with 11 bases between the two ends. The germline V gene encodes CDR1 LGHNA and CDR2 YNFKEQ. The CDR3 is 12 amino acids. The CDR3 DNA follows: TGTGCCAGCAGCCAAGAACGAGGGCCCAAGTACTTC. It yields the protein CASSQERGPKYF.

This clonotype occurred a few times. This sequence joins TRBV27 and TRBJ1-3; tentative D call: TRBD1 (5 bases). Trimming stripped 5 bases from V and 0 bases from J, with 20 bases between. Germline CDR1 MNHEY, CDR2 SMNVEV (reference sequence). The CDR3 runs 18 residues. CDR3 loop: CASSLTRGTYLSGNTIYF. Here the CDR3 DNA reads TGTGCCAGCAGTCTCACAAGGGGCACGTACCTCTCTGGAAACACCATATATTTT.

The sample holds one count of this clonotype. J is TRBJ1-4 and V is TRBV20-1; D is perhaps TRBD1 (5 bases). In germline, CDR1 is DFQATT, CDR2 SNEGSKA (reference sequence). There are 13 residues in the CDR3. V lost 6 bases and J lost 11, with 19 bases in between. The CDR3: CSAASIDSGKLFF. The DNA of the CDR3 is TGCAGTGCCGCTTCTATTGACAGCGGGAAACTGTTTTTT.

This clonotype was found many times. The rearrangement joins TRBV4-1 to TRBJ1-1, with TRBD1 matching 8 bases. The CDR3 is made up of 15 amino acids. Germline values: CDR1 MGHRA, CDR2 YSYEKL. Germline trimming cut 5 bases from V and 6 bases from J; bases unmatched to any gene: 11. The CDR3 DNA sequence: TGCGCCAGCAGCTCAGGACAGGGAAGGTGGTCTGAAGCTTTCTTT. It codes for CASSSGQGRWSEAFF.

This clonotype was seen ten or more times. This chain joins TRBV10-3 and TRBJ1-5, with TRBD1 as a possible D gene (6 bases). This CDR3 contains 13 residues. Germline assignment: CDR1 ENHRY and CDR2 SYGVKD. Trimming took 11 bases from V and 3 from J, leaving 14 bases between them. Written as DNA, the CDR3 is TGTGCCGTACGACAGGCCGACAATCAGCCCCAGCATTTT. Amino acids: CAVRQADNQPQHF.

This clonotype was picked up a small number of times. A much larger clone lies a single base off, so this may be a read error. This chain links TRBV5-6 with TRBJ2-1; TRBD1 aligns across 7 bases. CDR1 and CDR2 from the germline V gene are SGHDT and YYEEEE. The length of the CDR3 is 12 residues. The CDR3 bases are TGTGCCAGCAGCCCGGGACAGCTTGAGCAGCTCTTC. Its translation is CASSPGQLEQLF.

In this sample, this clonotype turned up once. The rearrangement links TRBV27 to TRBJ2-2; D gene ambiguous. Per germline, CDR1 MNHEY and CDR2 SMNVEV (reference sequence). V gave up 5 bases and J gave up 1 base, with 8 bases separating them. CDR3 size: 14 residues. CDR3 in DNA: TGTGCCAGCAGTCAAGGCGTGAACACCGGGGAGCTGTTTTTT. Protein sequence: CASSQGVNTGELFF.

This clonotype occurred once. Compared with germline, one end of the junction differs, possibly owing to a read error. The rearrangement links TRBV20-1 to TRBJ1-2, with D possibly being TRBD1 (6 bases). The germline gives CDR1 DFQATT, CDR2 SNEGSKA (reference sequence). This CDR3 contains 15 residues. The CDR3 coding sequence is TGCAGTGCTAGAGAAGAAGCAGGGGTGGACTATGGTTACACCTTC. This encodes CSAREEAGVDYGYTF.

The chain recombines TRBV13 with TRBJ1-2; D may be TRBD1 (5 bases). The V gene lost 5 bases and the J gene lost 6 bases, with 13 bases spanning the gap. In germline, CDR1 is PRHDT, CDR2 FYEKMQ (reference sequence). CDR3 size: 13 residues. The DNA for the CDR3 is TGTGCCAGCAGCGTCGCGCGGGGCCATGGCTACACCTTC. Residues: CASSVARGHGYTF.

This clonotype was observed many times. This chain links TRBV12-3 or TRBV12-4 with TRBJ1-1; no reliable D call. The CDR3 has 12 residues. V lost 5 bases, J lost 10 bases, and 14 bases lay in between. The CDR3 DNA is TGTGCCAGCAGTCTACCCCTGAGTCGAGCTTTCTTT. Protein sequence: CASSLPLSRAFF.

The V gene is TRBV20-1, the J gene TRBJ2-7; 9 nucleotides line up with TRBD2. The V segment lost 6 bases and the J segment 3 bases; nucleotides outside the gene matches: 12. The CDR3 consists of 15 residues. Per the germline V gene, CDR1 is DFQATT and CDR2 is SNEGSKA (reference sequence). CDR3 in amino acids: CSARTGTSNGYEQYF. For the CDR3, the DNA is TGCAGTGCGCGAACCGGGACTAGCAACGGCTACGAGCAGTACTTC.

The chain recombines TRBV13 with TRBJ2-7; TRBD1 is a possible D gene (5 bases). Germline V gene data show CDR1 as PRHDT and CDR2 as FYEKMQ (reference sequence). Between the trimmed V and J ends, which lost 7 bases and 4 bases, there was a span of 20 bases. CDR3 size: 15 residues. The DNA for the CDR3 is TGTGCCAGCACCTACCGCGTGGCAGGGAAGTACGAGCAGTACTTC. It translates to CASTYRVAGKYEQYF.

This clonotype was picked up a small number of times. V and J are TRBV29-1 and TRBJ1-1, with 8 bases that match TRBD1. Trimming at V came to 1 base and at J to 1 base, leaving 5 bases not matched to a gene. The CDR3 has 15 amino acids. Germline CDR1 SQVTM, CDR2 ANQGSEA. This chain's CDR3 is CSVEGLGTGNTEAFF. The CDR3 DNA sequence: TGCAGCGTTGAAGGGTTAGGGACAGGGAACACTGAAGCTTTCTTT. The full variable domain, completed using reference TRBV29-1 and TRBJ1-1, is SAVISQKPSRDICQRGTSLTIQCQVDSQVTMMFWYRQQPGQSLTLIATANQGSEATYESGFVIDKFPISRPNLTFSTLTVSNMSPEDSSIYLCSVEGLGTGNTEAFFGQGTRLTVV.

This clonotype was counted a single time. The junction differs from germline at one of its ends, possibly a read error. The chain carries TRBV20-1 and TRBJ1-1, with D possibly TRBD1 on 5 matching bases. The V gene's germline CDR1 is DFQATT and CDR2 SNEGSKA (reference sequence). The CDR3 runs 12 residues. CDR3 coding DNA: TGCTGTGCTAGAGTCCAGGGATCGAAAACTTTCTTT. Amino acid sequence: CCARVQGSKTFF.

The chain links TRBV29-1 to TRBJ2-1; 10 bases are shared with TRBD1. Germline V gene lookup returns CDR1 SQVTM and CDR2 ANQGSEA. J gave up 6 bases and V 7 bases, and 9 bases lay outside the gene matches. This CDR3 spans 14 amino acids. The CDR3 DNA follows: TGCAGCGGCTCAGACAGGGGGCTAATCAATGAGCAGTTCTTC. Protein product: CSGSDRGLINEQFF.

This clonotype came up a few times. In nucleotides, the CDR3 is TGTGCCAGCAGCCAACGCCGAGAGAATGAGCAGTTCTTC. This codes for CASSQRRENEQFF. The genes are TRBV3-1 and TRBJ2-1; D not certain. V dropped 2 bases and J dropped 7 bases, with 9 bases sitting between them. This CDR3 is built from 13 residues. Germline values: CDR1 LGHDT, CDR2 YNNKEL (reference sequence).

This clonotype was seen many times. This chain connects TRBV29-1 to TRBJ2-1, with D tentatively TRBD2 (6 bases). V was clipped by 4 bases and J by 2 bases, with 21 bases between them. The CDR3 covers 17 residues. Germline CDR1 reads SQVTM; CDR2 reads ANQGSEA. The CDR3, as DNA: TGCAGCGTTGTCCCGGGAGTCCTGTTAGAAGCCTACAATGAGCAGTTCTTC. The encoded protein is CSVVPGVLLEAYNEQFF.

This clonotype turned up a few times. CDR3: CADTGLSNYGYTF. CDR3 sequence (DNA): TGTGCCGACACAGGCCTTTCTAACTATGGCTACACCTTC. This chain uses TRBV7-9 with TRBJ1-2, with a possible D match to TRBD1 (5 bases). Germline V gene sequence: CDR1 SEHNR, CDR2 FQNEAQ (reference sequence). The CDR3 is made up of 13 amino acids. The V gene lost 11 bases and the J gene lost 0 bases, with 13 bases spanning the gap.

This clonotype appeared a few times. V is TRBV18 and J is TRBJ1-4; D perhaps matches TRBD1 (6 bases). In germline, CDR1 is KGHSH, CDR2 LQKENI. The V gene lost 2 bases and the J gene lost 2 bases, with 9 bases spanning the gap. The CDR3 is 15 amino acids. This CDR3 is CASSPSGETNEKLFF. In nucleotides, the CDR3 is TGTGCCAGCTCACCATCAGGGGAGACTAATGAAAAACTGTTTTTT.

This clonotype was observed a few times. The J gene is TRBJ1-5, the V gene TRBV20-1; D might be TRBD1 (5 bases). Germline-derived CDR1 and CDR2 are DFQATT and SNEGSKA (reference sequence). V gave up 0 bases and J gave up 5 bases, with 11 bases separating them. The CDR3 has 14 amino acids. CDR3 bases: TGCAGTGCTAGAGATTTTGGGGGACATCAGCCCCAGCATTTT. Protein product: CSARDFGGHQPQHF.

The chain is built from TRBV7-9 and TRBJ1-2; 7 bases are shared with TRBD1. The V segment lost 4 bases and the J segment 0 bases; nucleotides outside the gene matches: 5. This CDR3 contains 15 residues. The germline CDR1 and CDR2 sequences are SEHNR and FQNEAQ (reference sequence). The CDR3 DNA sequence: TGTGCCAGCAGCTCTCGGGACAGTGCTAACTATGGCTACACCTTC. This codes for CASSSRDSANYGYTF.

The rearrangement uses TRBV5-1 and TRBJ2-2, with D possibly being TRBD2 (6 bases). V lost 2 bases and J lost 15, with 17 bases in between. This CDR3 has 13 residues. CDR1 and CDR2 (germline): SGHRS, YFSETQ. CDR3: CASSFRDFRSVFF. The CDR3 coding sequence is TGCGCCAGCAGCTTCCGGGACTTCCGATCCGTGTTTTTT.

This clonotype was detected only a few times. The V call is TRBV5-1, the J call TRBJ1-1; D uncertain. Germline V lookup: CDR1 SGHRS, CDR2 YFSETQ. The CDR3 is made up of 17 amino acids. V was trimmed by 6 bases and J by 6 bases, leaving 27 bases between them. The CDR3 loop is CASKRGSSGTSSAEAFF. The CDR3 nucleotides read TGCGCCAGCAAGCGGGGATCGTCCGGTACGTCATCTGCTGAAGCTTTCTTT.

This chain links TRBV11-3 with TRBJ1-1; tentatively, D is TRBD1 (6 bases). The CDR3 spans 15 residues. V lost 1 base, J lost 5 bases, and 14 bases lay in between. Germline lookup yields CDR1 SGHNT and CDR2 YENEEA. The CDR3 loop is CASSLGETGNTEAFF. The CDR3, as DNA: TGTGCCAGCAGCTTAGGGGAGACAGGAAATACTGAAGCTTTCTTT.